This TCR beta chain came from a study of graft-versus-host responses after intestinal transplantation. Study outcomes and limitations: In recipient marrow, GvH clones were found, and some appeared first in ileum or blood.

The protocol was immunoSEQ multiplex PCR, while the TCRdb copy is restricted to in-frame clones and leaves out a portion. The sample holds some 85,000 clones, under 95% seen once. Germline V gene lookup returns CDR1 LGHNA and CDR2 YNFKEQ. Trimming took 6 bases from V and 5 from J, leaving 14 bases between them. CDR3 length equals 13 residues. With regard to this clone: The antigen is unknown.

This specimen was unstimulated CD8+ T cells sorted from spleen or lymph node cells, taken before transplant. The chain is built from TRBV4-2 and TRBJ2-7; a weak D match, TRBD1 (5 bases). This TCR was recovered from a human donor who was the organ donor for an intestinal transplant. This CDR3 is CASSPSTGDEQYF. For the CDR3, the DNA is TGTGCCAGCAGTCCGAGTACAGGCGACGAGCAGTACTTC.